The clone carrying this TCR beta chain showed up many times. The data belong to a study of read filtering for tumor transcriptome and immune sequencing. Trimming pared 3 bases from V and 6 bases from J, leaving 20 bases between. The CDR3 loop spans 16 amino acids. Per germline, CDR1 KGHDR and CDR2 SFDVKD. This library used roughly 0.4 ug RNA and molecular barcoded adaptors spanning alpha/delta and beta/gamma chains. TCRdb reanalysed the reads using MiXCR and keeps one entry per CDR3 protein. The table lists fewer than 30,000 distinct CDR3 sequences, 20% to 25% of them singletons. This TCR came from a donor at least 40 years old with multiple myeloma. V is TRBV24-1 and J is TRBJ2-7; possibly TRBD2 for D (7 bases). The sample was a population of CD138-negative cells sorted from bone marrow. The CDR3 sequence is CATSDPRTRGGGEQYF. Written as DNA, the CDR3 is TGTGCCACCAGTGATCCCCGAACAAGGGGGGGAGGCGAGCAGTACTTC.